This entry describes one T cell receptor beta chain. Its antigen is unknown. At one of its ends the junction is not consistent with the germline gene, which may arise from a read error. The intended sense of this specimen's treatment or condition label: in vitro stimulation with specific CMV peptide epitopes to enrich CMV-specific T cells. The sample was run on an Illumina HiSeq 1500. Using fastp at Q25 and MiXCR, TCRdb reprocessed the public reads and kept productive beta chains. Each record represents a unique CDR3 protein, reported with the most common genes and DNA among its rows. The sample table records some 940,000 distinct CDR3 sequences; about a third of these occur just once. 11% to 15% of the sample comes from the top ten. The germline V gene encodes CDR1 SGHTA and CDR2 FQGNSA. The CDR3 measures 13 amino acids from cysteine to phenylalanine. The only DNA kept is the CDR3, 39 bases in frame from the first base.

The data stem from a study of T cell repertoires in cytomegalovirus infection (dated by TCRdb to between 2018 and 2021). For the wider study: The peptide stimulations were aimed at well-studied HLA-B-restricted epitopes as well as recently identified HLA-C-restricted CMV epitopes, whose presentation resists viral immunomodulation. The HLA type of each donor mattered for the analysis, because public TCR beta signatures pointed to carriage of CMV infection along with the matching HLA type.

Study-wide conclusions, independent of this receptor: Cumulative frequency of public TCR beta family members discriminated carriers of CMV infection plus the relevant HLA type in this cohort and an independent 352-donor cohort. The ex vivo response was dominated by HLA-C-restricted CMV-specific TCR beta clonotypes, which also provided the single most frequent clonotype in two of eight donors.

The rearrangement joined TRBV7-2 to TRBJ1-1; the D gene cannot be resolved reliably. This TCR came from a human donor in good health (CMV status not recorded). Some clones in this sample may be carry-over from other donors' samples. Sequences were derived from cultured CD8+ T cells from PBMCs, sampled from culture after CMV antigen stimulation. The CDR3 region: CVSSLAEVVGSFF. The DNA is as follows: TGTGTCAGCAGCTTAGCGGAGGTGGTGGGATCTTTCTTT.